This TCR beta chain stems from a study of shared clonotypes between healthy human individuals. The overall study: The study used three CD4 naive, three CD4 memory, two CD8 naive and one CD8 memory plate per donor.

Sequencing was performed with immunoSEQ multiplex PCR; in TCRdb, only in-frame clones are kept and a portion is missing. This sample has 2 million to 3 million clones, with around nine tenths found just once. Deletions cut 4 bases from V and 4 bases from J, with 12 bases between. CDR3 length equals 13 residues. CDR1 is SGHRS, CDR2 YFSETQ, per germline. A remark on this clone: Its antigen remains unknown.

Study results and limitations: Against clonotypes common to all four donors, non-shared ones had lower generation probabilities. Inspection by rarefaction showed sorted-subset sequencing to be incomplete despite large depth.

The sample comprised naive CD4+ T cells sorted from blood. Sample subset: CD45RA+ positively selected. This clonotype originated in a man in his late teens or twenties in good health. The rearrangement joins TRBV5-1 to TRBJ2-7; tentative D call: TRBD2 (5 bases). The CDR3 here is CASSPAAGYEQYF. In DNA, the CDR3 is TGCGCCAGCAGCCCCGCTGCGGGTTACGAGCAGTACTTC.